These 4 T cell receptor beta chains share one sample of origin, sequenced in a study of OX40 agonist ivuxolimab in advanced cancers. The assay was immunoSEQ multiplex PCR, and TCRdb's table has in-frame clones only and misses some. The sample has 69,000 or so clones; 85% are singletons. The material sequenced was CD4+ or CD8+ T cells sorted from blood, taken in a trial of the OX40 agonist ivuxolimab. The source is an adult with an advanced solid tumor such as melanoma, head and neck, liver or kidney cancer.

J is TRBJ2-7 and V is TRBV11-2; 10 nucleotides line up with TRBD1. The CDR3 length is 15 residues. V shed 5 bases and J 2 bases; nucleotides not matched to a gene: 6. Germline assignment: CDR1 SGHAT and CDR2 FQNNGV. The CDR3 loop is CASSRLGTGAYEQYF. CDR3 bases: TGTGCCAGCAGCCGCCTGGGGACAGGGGCCTACGAGCAGTACTTC.

This clone turned up a few times. The V call is TRBV5-1, the J call TRBJ1-4; weak D call: TRBD1 (6 bases). Between the trimmed V and J ends, which lost 6 bases and 4 bases, there was a span of 10 bases. The V gene's germline CDR1 is SGHRS and CDR2 YFSETQ. The CDR3 covers 13 residues. The CDR3 DNA is TGCGCCAGCACCGACAGGCTTAATGAAAAACTGTTTTTT. This sequence encodes CASTDRLNEKLFF.

The V call is TRBV9, the J call TRBJ2-7; 8 bases are shared with TRBD2. The V gene's germline CDR1 is SGDLS and CDR2 YYNGEE. The junction had 17 bases not matched to a gene; V was cut back by 0 bases and J by 6 bases. There are 18 residues in the CDR3. CDR3 protein: CASSVGRRAGGPGGEQYF. The CDR3 DNA sequence: TGTGCCAGCAGCGTAGGACGGCGGGCGGGAGGACCCGGGGGCGAGCAGTACTTC.

On this clone itself: The junction and the germline gene differ at one end; a read error may be behind it. This rearrangement joins TRBV7-7 to TRBJ2-2; the match to TRBD1 covers 7 bases. The CDR3 covers 15 residues. The germline V gene encodes CDR1 SSHAT and CDR2 FNYEAQ (reference sequence). CDR3 in amino acids: CASSRDSTNTGELFF. CDR3 bases: TGTGCTAGCAGCCGGGACAGTACGAACACCGGGGAGCTGTTTTTT.